A selection of T cell receptor beta chains follows, all from one sample in a study of blood T cell repertoires in COVID-19. The table came from immunoSEQ multiplex PCR; TCRdb's copy has only in-frame clones and leaves some out. Of around 300,000 clones listed, over 70% are singletons. Sequencing input: PBMCs or T cells enriched from blood (not recorded which). Receptor source: a man aged 30 to 45 who had recovered from COVID-19. The CDR3 runs from the conserved cysteine through the conserved F or W. The D gene is left open where the match is weak. Part of the rows lack a size; the others show once, few, many or a class for expanded clones.

J gene,V gene,D gene,clone size,CDR3 protein,CDR3 DNA
TRBJ1-5,TRBV28,-,-,CASSLGGGWGSNQPQHF,TGTGCCAGCAGTTTAGGTGGGGGGTGGGGGAGCAATCAGCCCCAGCATTTT
TRBJ1-1,TRBV5-4,TRBD1,-,CASSSGQGWEAFF,TGTGCCAGCAGCTCAGGACAGGGGTGGGAAGCTTTCTTT
TRBJ1-4,TRBV5-4,-,-,CASSLGAPGDVELFF,TGTGCCAGCAGCCTAGGCGCCCCCGGTGATGTGGAACTGTTTTTT
TRBJ2-6,TRBV6-5,-,-,CASRFGGGANVLTF,TGTGCCAGCCGCTTCGGTGGTGGGGCCAACGTCCTGACTTTC
TRBJ2-7,TRBV11-3,-,few,CASSLNQASYEQYF,TGTGCCAGCAGCTTAAACCAGGCCTCCTACGAGCAGTACTTC
TRBJ1-4,TRBV7-9,TRBD1,-,CASRQGALGEKLFF,TGTGCCAGCAGACAGGGGGCCTTGGGGGAAAAACTGTTTTTT
TRBJ1-4,TRBV5-1,TRBD1,once,CASSPVGTGGEKLFF,TGCGCCAGCAGCCCGGTGGGGACAGGGGGTGAAAAACTGTTTTTT
TRBJ1-2,TRBV28,TRBD1,-,CASSQPPGQGLYGYTF,TGTGCCAGCAGTCAACCTCCGGGACAGGGACTCTATGGCTACACCTTC
TRBJ1-5,TRBV28,-,-,CASSPHSGFNQPQHF,TGTGCCAGCAGTCCCCACTCCGGGTTCAATCAGCCCCAGCATTTT
TRBJ1-1,TRBV19,TRBD1,-,CASSMWTGSDPNTEAFF,TGTGCCAGTAGTATGTGGACAGGGTCTGATCCGAACACTGAAGCTTTCTTT
TRBJ2-5,TRBV5-1,-,-,CASRQGLIQETQYF,TGCGCCAGCAGGCAGGGCCTAATTCAAGAGACCCAGTACTTC
TRBJ2-4,TRBV7-8,-,-,CASSPTRAAKNIQYF,TGTGCCAGCAGCCCCACGAGGGCTGCCAAAAACATTCAGTACTTC
TRBJ2-2,TRBV5-4,TRBD1,-,CASGRDRSLNTGELFF,TGTGCCAGCGGACGGGACAGATCTTTGAACACCGGGGAGCTGTTTTTT
TRBJ1-3,TRBV6-5,TRBD1,-,CASSSRGLGDTIYF,TGTGCCAGCAGTTCCAGGGGGTTAGGGGACACCATATATTTT
TRBJ1-2,TRBV5-5,-,-,CASSLAPQGRGGYTF,TGTGCCAGCAGCTTGGCCCCCCAGGGGAGGGGTGGCTACACCTTC
TRBJ2-3,TRBV7-3,-,-,CASSPPQGLSMEDTQYF,TGTGCCAGCAGCCCCCCGCAGGGGTTGTCCATGGAAGATACGCAGTATTTT
TRBJ2-1,TRBV19,TRBD1,-,CASSTDRGNEQFF,TGTGCCAGTAGTACGGACAGGGGCAATGAGCAGTTCTTC
TRBJ1-1,TRBV2,-,-,CASRGPGRGTEAFF,TGTGCCAGCAGGGGACCCGGGAGGGGGACTGAAGCTTTCTTT
TRBJ2-7,TRBV13,TRBD2,-,CASSSRLAGVMEQYF,TGTGCCAGCAGCTCTCGACTAGCGGGGGTAATGGAGCAGTACTTC
TRBJ2-7,TRBV27,-,-,CASSLAGGPYEQYF,TGTGCCAGCAGTTTGGCAGGGGGGCCCTACGAGCAGTACTTC
TRBJ1-5,TRBV6-5,TRBD1,once,CASRVIGQGVQPQHF,TGTGCCAGCAGGGTTATTGGACAGGGGGTTCAGCCCCAGCATTTT
TRBJ2-7,TRBV18,-,-,CASSPRAGTYEQYF,TGTGCCAGCTCACCACGTGCGGGAACCTACGAGCAGTACTTC
TRBJ1-1,TRBV19,-,-,CASSIGHKDNSNTEAFF,TGTGCCAGTAGTATAGGGCATAAGGACAACTCGAACACTGAAGCTTTCTTT
TRBJ1-1,TRBV24-1,TRBD1,-,CATSDLRDRRSTEAFF,TGTGCCACCAGTGATTTGAGGGACAGGAGGTCCACTGAAGCTTTCTTT
TRBJ1-1,TRBV7-8,-,-,CASSLNRVNTEAFF,TGTGCCAGCAGCCTCAACAGGGTAAACACTGAAGCTTTCTTT
TRBJ1-6,TRBV30,-,once,CAWRPRGGGSPLHF,TGTGCCTGGAGACCCCGCGGGGGAGGGTCACCCCTCCACTTT
TRBJ2-7,TRBV9,-,-,CASSQGPTYEQYF,TGTGCCAGCAGCCAGGGCCCAACTTACGAGCAGTACTTC
TRBJ1-1,TRBV28,-,-,CASSRYTEAFF,TGTGCCAGCAGCCGGTACACTGAAGCTTTCTTT
TRBJ2-5,TRBV2,TRBD2,-,CASKRLAEETQYF,TGTGCCAGCAAGAGACTAGCAGAAGAGACCCAGTACTTC
TRBJ2-7,TRBV27,TRBD1,-,CASSYQGAYEQYF,TGTGCCAGCAGTTACCAGGGGGCCTACGAGCAGTACTTC
TRBJ2-2,TRBV18,TRBD2,-,CASSRTSGGLNTGELFF,TGTGCCAGCTCCCGAACTAGCGGGGGCCTGAACACCGGGGAGCTGTTTTTT
TRBJ1-6,TRBV28,-,-,CASSPQGSYNSPLHF,TGTGCCAGCAGTCCACAGGGATCCTATAATTCACCCCTCCACTTT
TRBJ1-2,TRBV6-5,-,-,CASSSGGYGYTF,TGTGCCAGCAGTTCCGGGGGCTATGGCTACACCTTC
TRBJ2-3,TRBV13,TRBD2,-,CASSLGLAGSLDTQYF,TGTGCCAGCAGCTTGGGACTAGCGGGGTCGTTAGATACGCAGTATTTT
TRBJ1-6,TRBV7-2,TRBD1,-,CASSTRQGNSPLHF,TGTGCCAGCAGCACCCGACAGGGGAATTCACCCCTCCACTTT
TRBJ1-2,TRBV28,TRBD1,-,CASSTGGQRGYTF,TGTGCCAGCAGCACCGGGGGACAGAGGGGCTACACCTTC
TRBJ2-4,TRBV6-5,-,-,CASSYSGGSIQYF,TGTGCCAGCAGTTACTCCGGGGGTAGCATTCAGTACTTC
TRBJ1-2,TRBV7-9,TRBD1,-,CASSSGTGDYGYTF,TGTGCCAGCAGCTCCGGGACAGGGGACTATGGCTACACCTTC
TRBJ1-5,TRBV27,-,-,CASSLLGGFDQPQHF,TGTGCCAGCAGTTTATTGGGGGGGTTCGATCAGCCCCAGCATTTT
TRBJ2-1,TRBV9,TRBD2,-,CASSVGTSSGGAFGEQFF,TGTGCCAGCAGCGTAGGGACGTCTAGCGGGGGGGCCTTCGGTGAGCAGTTCTTC
TRBJ1-3,TRBV5-1,-,-,CASSIGPTEGSGNTIYF,TGCGCCAGCAGCATCGGGCCGACGGAGGGCTCTGGAAACACCATATATTTT
TRBJ2-1,TRBV6-2/TRBV6-3,-,-,CASSPGQRGAYNEQFF,TGTGCCAGCAGCCCGGGACAGAGGGGGGCCTACAATGAGCAGTTCTTC
TRBJ2-7,TRBV28,TRBD1,-,CASSLLGQGARYEQYF,TGTGCCAGCTCTCTTCTGGGGCAGGGGGCAAGGTACGAGCAGTACTTC
TRBJ2-2,TRBV18,TRBD2,once,CASSPPLAVTGELFF,TGTGCCAGCTCACCACCACTAGCGGTGACCGGGGAGCTGTTTTTT
TRBJ2-1,TRBV7-3,TRBD1,-,CASSIDRDSYNEQFF,TGTGCCAGCAGTATTGACAGGGATTCCTACAATGAGCAGTTCTTC
TRBJ2-2,TRBV4-1,TRBD2,few,CASSPLGGERTGELFF,TGCGCCAGCAGCCCCCTTGGGGGGGAGAGAACCGGGGAGCTGTTTTTT
TRBJ1-5,TRBV19,TRBD1,-,CASSIRDRGNQPQHF,TGTGCCAGTAGTATTAGGGACAGGGGCAATCAGCCCCAGCATTTT
TRBJ1-1,TRBV6-4,-,-,CASSEGDGTEAFF,TGTGCCAGCAGTGAAGGGGATGGCACTGAAGCTTTCTTT
TRBJ2-7,TRBV6-1,TRBD1,-,CASSEVGLSGGLFEQYF,TGTGCCAGCAGTGAAGTTGGGTTGTCAGGGGGTCTATTCGAGCAGTACTTC
TRBJ1-1,TRBV6-6,-,-,CASSYSNGYTEAFF,TGTGCCAGCAGTTACTCAAACGGTTACACTGAAGCTTTCTTT
TRBJ1-4,TRBV9,TRBD1,-,CASSDRDRGEKLFF,TGTGCCAGCAGCGACCGGGACAGGGGTGAAAAACTGTTTTTT
TRBJ1-1,TRBV5-1,-,-,CASTGEHTEAFF,TGCGCCAGCACAGGGGAACACACTGAAGCTTTCTTT
TRBJ2-1,TRBV29-1,-,-,CSVEGSQLNSYNEQFF,TGCAGCGTTGAAGGTAGCCAGCTAAACTCCTACAATGAGCAGTTCTTC